One T cell receptor (beta chain) is described in this entry. In the study's own analysis: Researchers report that nucleated cell counts were estimated from reference gene primer amplification. Assay: immunoSEQ multiplex PCR; the TCRdb copy retains only in-frame clones and omits some. V, J and clone size were drawn from that table, and D and trimming were deduced from the DNA. The sample contains 180,000 or so clones, about 83% of which appear only once. This record belongs to a study of blood T cell repertoires in COVID-19. Study context: T cells, B-cell-depleted T cells, or PBMCs supplied cDNA or gDNA.

This CDR3 region has 16 residues. V gave up 4 bases and J gave up 5 bases; unmatched junction bases: 8. Germline V gene lookup returns CDR1 SGHDN and CDR2 FVKESK. Sequencing was done on a sample of peripheral blood. The TCR originated in a man aged 18 to 30 with active or convalescent COVID-19. J is TRBJ2-3 and V is TRBV14, with 11 bases fitting TRBD2. CDR3 residues: CASSRILAGGEDTQYF. The CDR3 nucleotides are TGTGCCAGCAGCCGGATCCTAGCGGGGGGCGAAGATACGCAGTATTTT.